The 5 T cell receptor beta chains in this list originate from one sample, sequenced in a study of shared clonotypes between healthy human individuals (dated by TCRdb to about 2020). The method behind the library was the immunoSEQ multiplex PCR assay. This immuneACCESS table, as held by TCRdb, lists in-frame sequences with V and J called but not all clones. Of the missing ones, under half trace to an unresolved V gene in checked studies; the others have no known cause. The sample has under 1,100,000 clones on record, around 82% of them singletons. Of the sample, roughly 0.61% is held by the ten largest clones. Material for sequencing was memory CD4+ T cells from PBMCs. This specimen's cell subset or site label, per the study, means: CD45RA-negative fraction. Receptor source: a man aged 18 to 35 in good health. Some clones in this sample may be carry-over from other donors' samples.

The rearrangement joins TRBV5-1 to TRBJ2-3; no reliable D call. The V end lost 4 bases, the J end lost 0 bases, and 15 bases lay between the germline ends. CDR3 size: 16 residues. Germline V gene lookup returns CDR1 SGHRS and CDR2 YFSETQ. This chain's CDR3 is CASSLHLGTSTDTQYF. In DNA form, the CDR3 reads TGCGCCAGCAGCCTCCACTTAGGAACTAGCACAGATACGCAGTATTTT.

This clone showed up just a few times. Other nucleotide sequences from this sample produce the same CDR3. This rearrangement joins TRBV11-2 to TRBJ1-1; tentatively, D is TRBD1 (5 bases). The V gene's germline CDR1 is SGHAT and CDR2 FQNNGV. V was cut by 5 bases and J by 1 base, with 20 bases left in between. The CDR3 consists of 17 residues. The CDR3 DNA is TGTGCCAGCAGCCGGACGTTTGGGCTGAGGGGGAACACTGAAGCTTTCTTT. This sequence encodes CASSRTFGLRGNTEAFF.

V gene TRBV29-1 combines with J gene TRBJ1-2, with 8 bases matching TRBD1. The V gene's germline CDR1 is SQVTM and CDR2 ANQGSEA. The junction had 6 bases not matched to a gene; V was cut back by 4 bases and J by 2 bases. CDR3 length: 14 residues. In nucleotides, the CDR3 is TGCAGCGTTGGTCAGGGGGCGATAAACTATGGCTACACCTTC. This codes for CSVGQGAINYGYTF.

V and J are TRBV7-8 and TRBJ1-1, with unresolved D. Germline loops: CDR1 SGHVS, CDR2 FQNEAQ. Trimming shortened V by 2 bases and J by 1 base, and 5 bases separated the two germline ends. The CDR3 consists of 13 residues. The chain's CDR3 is CASSLPRNTEAFF. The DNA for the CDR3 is TGTGCCAGCAGCTTACCCCGGAACACTGAAGCTTTCTTT.

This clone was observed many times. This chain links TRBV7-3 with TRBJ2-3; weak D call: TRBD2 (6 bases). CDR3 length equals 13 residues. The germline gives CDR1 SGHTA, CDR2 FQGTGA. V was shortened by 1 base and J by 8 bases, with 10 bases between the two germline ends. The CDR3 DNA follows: TGTGCCAGCAGCTTAAAGACTAGTGGTACGCAGTATTTT. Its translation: CASSLKTSGTQYF.